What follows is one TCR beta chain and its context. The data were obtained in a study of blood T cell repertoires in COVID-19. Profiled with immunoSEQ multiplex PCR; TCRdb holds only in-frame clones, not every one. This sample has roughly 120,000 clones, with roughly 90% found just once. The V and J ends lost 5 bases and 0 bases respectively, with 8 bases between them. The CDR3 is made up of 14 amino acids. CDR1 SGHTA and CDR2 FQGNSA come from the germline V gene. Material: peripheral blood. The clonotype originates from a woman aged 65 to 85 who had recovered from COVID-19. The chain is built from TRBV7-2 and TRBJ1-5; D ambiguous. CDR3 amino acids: CASSRGYSNQPQHF. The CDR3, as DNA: TGTGCCAGCAGCCGGGGTTATAGCAATCAGCCCCAGCATTTT. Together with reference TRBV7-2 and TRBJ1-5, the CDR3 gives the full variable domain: GAGVSQSPSNKVTEKGKDVELRCDPISGHTALYWYRQSLGQGLEFLIYFQGNSAPDKSGLPSDRFSAERTGGSVSTLTIQRTQQEDSAVYLCASSRGYSNQPQHFGDGTRLSIL.